This TCR beta chain was obtained from a study of blood T cells in healthy people across ages. Study-level results: Higher diversity and more naive CD4+ cells were features of long-lived donors, compared to aged donors.

Comment on this clonotype: No antigen is known for it.

The use of a sample-barcoded 5' primer and a J-beta primer mix characterized a second PCR of about 7 to 12 cycles. Carrying 12 random nucleotides, a template-switch adaptor labeled each individual cDNA molecule. TCRdb used MiXCR to reprocess the 5' RACE reads, holding one entry per CDR3 protein. There are some 700,000 distinct CDR3 sequences in the sample; 20% to 25% occur only once, and around 22% lies in the top ten. Trimming at V came to 6 bases and at J to 5 bases, leaving 7 bases not matched to a gene. CDR3 length equals 14 residues. CDR1 and CDR2 from the germline V gene are LNHDA and SQIVND (reference sequence).

The TCR comes from a man aged 65-85 years in good health. Source material: blood. V is TRBV19 and J is TRBJ2-3; 8 positions agree with TRBD2. The CDR3 loop reads CASSDSGMLDTQYF. The CDR3, as DNA: TGTGCCAGTAGCGATAGCGGGATGTTAGATACGCAGTATTTT.